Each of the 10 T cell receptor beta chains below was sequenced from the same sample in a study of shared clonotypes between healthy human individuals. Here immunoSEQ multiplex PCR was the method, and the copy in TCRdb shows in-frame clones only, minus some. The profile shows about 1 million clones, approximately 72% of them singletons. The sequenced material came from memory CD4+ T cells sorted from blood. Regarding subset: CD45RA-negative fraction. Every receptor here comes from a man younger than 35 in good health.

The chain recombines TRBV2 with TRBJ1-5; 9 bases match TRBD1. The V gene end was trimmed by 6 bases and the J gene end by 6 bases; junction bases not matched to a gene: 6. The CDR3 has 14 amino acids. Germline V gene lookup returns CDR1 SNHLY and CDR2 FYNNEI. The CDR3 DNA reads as TGTGCCAGCAGGGGGACAGGGCAGGGTCAGCCCCAGCATTTT. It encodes CASRGTGQGQPQHF. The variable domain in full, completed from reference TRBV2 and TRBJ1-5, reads EPEVTQTPSHQVTQMGQEVILRCVPISNHLYFYWYRQILGQKVEFLVSFYNNEISEKSEIFDDQFSVERPDGSNFTLKIRSTKLEDSAMYFCASRGTGQGQPQHFGDGTRLSIL.

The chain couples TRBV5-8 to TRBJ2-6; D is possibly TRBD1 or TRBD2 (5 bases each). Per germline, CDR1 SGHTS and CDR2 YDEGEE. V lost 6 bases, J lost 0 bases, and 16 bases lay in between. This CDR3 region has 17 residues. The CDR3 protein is CASNRRGPSSGANVLTF. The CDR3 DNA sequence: TGTGCCAGCAACCGCCGGGGCCCCAGCTCTGGGGCCAACGTCCTGACTTTC.

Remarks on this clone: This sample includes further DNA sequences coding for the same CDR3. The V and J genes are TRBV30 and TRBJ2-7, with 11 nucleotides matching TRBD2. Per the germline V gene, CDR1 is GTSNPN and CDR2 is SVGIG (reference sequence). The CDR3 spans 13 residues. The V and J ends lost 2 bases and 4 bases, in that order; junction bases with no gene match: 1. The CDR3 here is CAWSLAGGYEQYF. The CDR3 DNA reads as TGTGCCTGGAGTTTAGCGGGGGGGTACGAGCAGTACTTC.

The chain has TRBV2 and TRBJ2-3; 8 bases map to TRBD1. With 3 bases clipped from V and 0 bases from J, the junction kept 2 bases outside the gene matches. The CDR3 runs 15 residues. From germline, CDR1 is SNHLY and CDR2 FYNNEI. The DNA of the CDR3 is TGTGCCAGCAGTGATCAGGGGGCGAGCACAGATACGCAGTATTTT. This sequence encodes CASSDQGASTDTQYF.

The CDR3 spells CASSAYPYRSYNEQFF. The CDR3 nucleotides read TGTGCCAGCAGCGCTTACCCCTACCGATCCTACAATGAGCAGTTCTTC. This chain joins TRBV9 and TRBJ2-1; the D is unclear. Trimming pared 3 bases from V and 1 base from J, leaving 14 bases between. Germline V gene sequence: CDR1 SGDLS, CDR2 YYNGEE. The CDR3 has 16 residues.

The DNA of the CDR3 is TGTGCCAGCAGAGCGACTAGCGCCACAGATACGCAGTATTTT. It codes for CASRATSATDTQYF. The chain recombines TRBV7-9 with TRBJ2-3; 8 bases are shared with TRBD2. V was clipped by 6 bases and J by 2 bases; unmatched bases: 4. This CDR3 is built from 14 residues. Germline CDR1 reads SEHNR; CDR2 reads FQNEAQ (reference sequence).

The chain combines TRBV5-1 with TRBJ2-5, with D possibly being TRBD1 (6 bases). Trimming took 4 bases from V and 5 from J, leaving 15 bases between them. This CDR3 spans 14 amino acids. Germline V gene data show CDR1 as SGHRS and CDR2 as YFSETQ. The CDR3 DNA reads TGCGCCAGCAGCCCAACAGGGAATGGGGAGACCCAGTACTTC. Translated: CASSPTGNGETQYF.

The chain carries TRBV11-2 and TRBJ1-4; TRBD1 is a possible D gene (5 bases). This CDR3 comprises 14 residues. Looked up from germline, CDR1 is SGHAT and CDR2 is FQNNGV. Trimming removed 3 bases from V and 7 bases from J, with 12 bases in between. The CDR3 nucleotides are TGTGCCAGCAGCTTTGGGGGAGAAACTGAAAAACTGTTTTTT. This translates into CASSFGGETEKLFF.

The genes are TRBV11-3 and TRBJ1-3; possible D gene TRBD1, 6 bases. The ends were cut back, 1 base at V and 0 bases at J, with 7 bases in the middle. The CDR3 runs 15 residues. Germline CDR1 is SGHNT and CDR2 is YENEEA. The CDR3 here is CASSLGTASGNTIYF. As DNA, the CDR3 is TGTGCCAGCAGCTTAGGGACAGCCTCTGGAAACACCATATATTTT.

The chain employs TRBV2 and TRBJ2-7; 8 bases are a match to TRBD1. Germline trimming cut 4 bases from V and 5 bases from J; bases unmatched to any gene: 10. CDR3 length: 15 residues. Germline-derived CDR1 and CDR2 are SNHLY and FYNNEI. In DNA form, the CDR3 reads TGTGCCAGCAGTGGTTTCTCCAGGGGGCACAACGAGCAGTACTTC. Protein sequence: CASSGFSRGHNEQYF.